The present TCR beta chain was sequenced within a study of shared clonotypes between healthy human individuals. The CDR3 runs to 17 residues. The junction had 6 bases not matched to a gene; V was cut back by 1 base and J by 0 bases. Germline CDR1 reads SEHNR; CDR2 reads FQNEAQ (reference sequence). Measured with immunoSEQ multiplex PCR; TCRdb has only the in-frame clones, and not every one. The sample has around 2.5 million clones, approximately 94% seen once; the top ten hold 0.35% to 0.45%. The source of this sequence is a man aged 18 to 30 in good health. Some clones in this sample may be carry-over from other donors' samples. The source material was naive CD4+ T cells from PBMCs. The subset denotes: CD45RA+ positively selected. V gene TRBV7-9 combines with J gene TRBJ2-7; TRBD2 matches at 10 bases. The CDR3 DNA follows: TGTGCCAGCAGCTTAGGCCTAGCGGGAGAGAGCTCCTACGAGCAGTACTTC. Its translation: CASSLGLAGESSYEQYF.